The 21 T cell receptor beta chains listed next were all sequenced from one sample in a study of tumor-infiltrating lymphocytes in primary liver carcinoma. For blood RNA, unsorted whole blood served as the source, and germline DNA was extracted too. Starting material of roughly 550 ng total RNA yielded TCR beta cDNA via a constant-region primer. Libraries for TCR beta were built through three nested multiplex PCR rounds, which together made up a slightly modified ARM-PCR procedure. TRBV1-TRBV30 forward primers paired with a C-beta reverse primer were used in the first two PCR rounds, which ran roughly 9 cycles each. TCRdb passed the multiplex PCR reads through MiXCR, listing each CDR3 protein once. Counted here are approximately 320,000 distinct CDR3 sequences, roughly three fifths occurring once; the ten biggest clones make up 17%. Specimen: peripheral blood. The source is a woman between 25 and 40 years old with primary liver carcinoma and hepatitis B virus infection.

This clonotype was seen ten or more times. CDR3 bases: TGCGCCAGCAGCCAAGCTAGGGACTCCCGGAGGGCCCAGTACTTC. This sequence encodes CASSQARDSRRAQYF. The V and J genes are TRBV4-3 and TRBJ2-5, with D perhaps matching TRBD2 (6 bases). This CDR3 is built from 15 residues. The germline V gene has CDR1 LGHNA and CDR2 YSLEER. Trimming removed 1 base from V and 9 bases from J, with 18 bases in between.

About this clonotype: The CDR3 end shows no conserved phenylalanine or tryptophan, and so a read error is likely. The DNA is left out, because the CDR3 cannot be placed on it with certainty; the CDR3 is given as TCRdb lists it. CDR3 residues: CASTSGEKQYI. The chain recombines TRBV11-2 with TRBJ2-7; the table's D gene call, TRBD2, was not cross checked with the DNA. Germline CDR1 and CDR2: SGHAT and FQNNGV. Termini included, the CDR3 measures 11 amino acids.

Concerning this clonotype: A read error is possible here, since a much larger clone lies one base away. V and J are TRBV6-5 and TRBJ1-5, with TRBD1 as a possible D gene (5 bases). V lost 5 bases to trimming and J lost 2 bases, with 13 bases between them. The CDR3 runs to 15 residues. Germline values: CDR1 MNHEY, CDR2 SVGAGI. The CDR3 bases are TGTGCCAGCAGTCCCTACAGGCATGGCAATCAGCCCCAGCATTTT. Its protein is CASSPYRHGNQPQHF.

The chain employs TRBV28 and TRBJ2-7; 9 positions match TRBD2. Unmatched junction bases numbered 14, after V lost 6 bases and J lost 8 bases. The CDR3 runs to 15 residues. Germline CDR1 MDHEN, CDR2 SYDVKM. Here the CDR3 reads CASRSSGVSYDQQYF. CDR3 nucleotides: TGTGCCAGCAGGTCTAGCGGGGTTTCCTACGATCAGCAGTACTTC.

V and J are TRBV12-3 or TRBV12-4 and TRBJ1-4; D is perhaps TRBD1 (6 bases). Trimming cost V 5 bases and J 9 bases, with 13 bases left between them. CDR3 length equals 13 residues. Here the CDR3 DNA reads TGTGCCAGCAGTAACAGGGTGGGGAAAAAACTGTTTTTT. Translating gives CASSNRVGKKLFF.

In this sample, this clonotype turned up a few times. CDR3 residues: CASSSRPSGLDIQYF. For the CDR3, the DNA is TGTGCCAGCAGCTCCCGGCCGAGCGGGCTGGACATTCAGTACTTC. The V gene is TRBV13, the J gene TRBJ2-4; D may be TRBD2 (6 bases). Germline CDR1 PRHDT, CDR2 FYEKMQ (reference sequence). CDR3 length: 15 residues. V was clipped by 4 bases and J by 8 bases, with 18 bases between them.

This clonotype has at least ten counts. This chain connects TRBV29-1 to TRBJ2-3; D gene uncertain. From germline, CDR1 is SQVTM and CDR2 ANQGSEA. The V end was cut by 4 bases, the J end by 5 bases, with 13 bases between. CDR3 size: 13 residues. The CDR3 coding sequence is TGCAGCGTTGCGGCGACATTCGGAGATACGCAGTATTTT. Translated: CSVAATFGDTQYF.

About this clonotype: The missing conserved phenylalanine or tryptophan at the end of this CDR3 makes a read error likely. V is TRBV11-2 and J is TRBJ2-7; no definite D call. Trimming removed 4 bases at V and 2 bases at J, with 9 bases between. CDR1 and CDR2 (germline): SGHAT, FQNNGV. This CDR3 comprises 13 residues. CDR3 nucleotide sequence: TGTGCCAGCAGCTCGATTGGGACCTACGAGCAGTACTTA. Encoded protein: CASSSIGTYEQYL.

The gene calls are TRBV6-1 and TRBJ2-1; the match to TRBD1 covers 8 bases. The CDR3 runs to 14 residues. J lost 6 bases, V lost 5 bases, and 6 bases had no gene match. CDR1 and CDR2 from the germline V gene are MNHNS and SASEGT. The DNA of the CDR3 is TGTGCCAGCAGTCAAGGACAGGGTCCCAATGAGCAGTTCTTC. It yields the protein CASSQGQGPNEQFF.

For this clonotype: The junction shows a germline mismatch at one end, possibly a read error. The rearrangement joins TRBV7-9 to TRBJ2-1; no firm D call. Germline CDR1 is SEHNR and CDR2 is FQNEAQ (reference sequence). The CDR3 has 12 amino acids. The CDR3 nucleotides are TGTGCCAGCTTGGGTCTTAGCAATGGGCAGTTCTTC. Translated: CASLGLSNGQFF. The whole variable domain, remainder taken from reference TRBV7-9 and TRBJ2-1, is DTGVSQNPRHKITKRGQNVTFRCDPISEHNRLYWYRQTLGQGPEFLTYFQNEAQLEKSRLLSDRFSAERPKGSFSTLEIQRTEQGDSAMYLCASLGLSNGQFFGPGTRLTVL.

The table lists this clonotype with many counts. This sequence joins TRBV11-2 and TRBJ2-6; D gene ambiguous. Germline V CDR1 and CDR2: SGHAT, FQNNGV. V lost 1 base and J 4 bases, leaving 11 bases between the germline ends. This CDR3 has 16 residues. CDR3 in DNA: TGTGCCAGCAGCTTAGGCGCCTGGGCGGGGGCCAACGTCCTGACTTTC. It yields the protein CASSLGAWAGANVLTF.

Regarding this clonotype: A much larger clone differs by one base, so this may be a read error. V is TRBV6-6 and J is TRBJ2-7; D is ambiguous. Germline V CDR1 and CDR2: MNHNY, SVGAGI (reference sequence). The CDR3 covers 14 residues. Here the CDR3 reads CVSSYDPFGWEQYF. The CDR3 DNA follows: TGTGTCAGCAGTTACGATCCCTTTGGCTGGGAGCAGTACTTC.

The rearrangement joins TRBV5-6 to TRBJ2-1; TRBD2 matches 14 bases. Germline lookup yields CDR1 SGHDT and CDR2 YYEEEE. The CDR3 is 15 amino acids. V shed 7 bases and J 8 bases; nucleotides not matched to a gene: 8. CDR3 in DNA: TGTGCCAGCGGCTACGGGACTAGCGGGAGCGATGAGCAGTTCTTC. This sequence encodes CASGYGTSGSDEQFF.

Of note for this clonotype: One base away lies a much larger clone, so this may be a sequencing read error. This chain connects TRBV12-3 or TRBV12-4 to TRBJ2-7; 10 bases match TRBD1. The CDR3 totals 12 residues. Unmatched junction bases numbered 3, after V lost 8 bases and J lost 5 bases. The CDR3 DNA is TGTGCCAGCGGTGGGACAGGGGACGAGCAGTACTTC. This sequence encodes CASGGTGDEQYF.

To note about this clonotype: The final CDR3 position lacks the conserved phenylalanine or tryptophan, pointing to a likely read error. V and J are TRBV4-1 and TRBJ2-7; D possibly corresponds to TRBD2 (5 bases). There are 16 residues in the CDR3. From germline, CDR1 is MGHRA and CDR2 YSYEKL. CDR3 loop: CVSSQAAGSSSYEQYL. The CDR3 DNA sequence: TGCGTCAGCAGCCAAGCGGCCGGCAGCAGCTCCTACGAGCAGTACTTA.

With respect to this clonotype: A read error is possible here, since a much larger clone lies one base away. No conserved phenylalanine or tryptophan is present at the end of the CDR3, so a read error is the likely explanation. The V gene is TRBV12-3 or TRBV12-4, the J gene TRBJ2-3; D may be TRBD2 (7 bases). The CDR3 sequence is 14 residues long. V was cut by 3 bases and J by 4 bases, with 11 bases left in between. Written as DNA, the CDR3 is TGTGCCAGCAGTTTGGGGGGGCGTCCAGATACGCAGTATTTG. Protein sequence: CASSLGGRPDTQYL.

This clonotype was observed a few times. The chain joins TRBV7-9 to TRBJ2-5; 8 bases align to TRBD1. This CDR3 has 15 residues. V was pared by 3 bases and J by 1 base, with 4 bases of the junction left unmatched. Germline V gene data show CDR1 as SEHNR and CDR2 as FQNEAQ (reference sequence). The DNA for the CDR3 is TGTGCCAGCAGCTTTTCAGGGGGCTTCCAAGAGACCCAGTACTTC. Encoded protein: CASSFSGGFQETQYF.

In regard to this clonotype: One end of the junction is discordant with germline, which a read error may explain. This chain joins TRBV5-4 and TRBJ1-2, with D unresolved. From germline, CDR1 is SGHNT and CDR2 YYREEE (reference sequence). The CDR3 is 13 residues long. The CDR3 sequence is CASSLETGYAYTF. As DNA, the CDR3 is TGTGCCAGCAGCTTGGAAACGGGATATGCCTACACCTTC.

Comments on this clonotype: A much larger clone sits a single nucleotide away, making a read error possible. The V call is TRBV6-1, the J call TRBJ2-7; D ambiguous. Germline V gene data show CDR1 as MNHNS and CDR2 as SASEGT. The length of the CDR3 is 14 residues. V was trimmed by 4 bases and J by 3 bases, leaving 13 bases between them. The CDR3 sequence: CASSAYLENYEQYF. The CDR3 DNA reads as TGTGCCAGCAGTGCTTATCTTGAGAACTACGAGCAGTACTTC.

The genes are TRBV29-1 and TRBJ2-1; D is unresolved. This CDR3 has 14 residues. Trimming left V 7 bases short and J 3 bases short, with 16 bases between. Germline V gives CDR1 SQVTM, CDR2 ANQGSEA. CDR3 protein: CSAAGLLGYNEQFF. For the CDR3, the DNA is TGCAGCGCCGCCGGGTTACTGGGCTACAATGAGCAGTTCTTC.

Points on this clonotype: Here the CDR3 omits its conserved ending phenylalanine or tryptophan, so a read error is the likely source. The chain employs TRBV5-5 and TRBJ2-7; tentative D call: TRBD1 (6 bases). Germline loops: CDR1 SGHKS, CDR2 YYEKEE (reference sequence). V shed 0 bases and J shed 3 bases, with 13 bases lying between them. The CDR3 totals 15 residues. The CDR3 protein is CASSLVQGSRYEQYS. The CDR3, as DNA: TGTGCCAGCAGCTTGGTTCAGGGGAGTCGCTACGAGCAGTACTCC.